The 12 T cell receptor beta chains below come from one sample, sequenced in a study of T-cell reconstitution after alpha-beta-depleted transplantation in children. Unique molecular identifiers were built into the TCRbeta library. MiXCR was run by TCRdb on the PCR reads, yielding one entry per CDR3 protein. The repertoire holds 300,000 to 400,000 distinct CDR3 sequences, with around 15% as singletons. This specimen was PBMCs, mostly from graft donor cells, taken 360 days after TCRalphabeta/CD19-depleted stem cell transplant. Source of these receptors: a male patient aged 2 to 10 who had a stem cell transplant for acute lymphoblastic leukemia, so the T cells may come from the graft donor.

This clonotype was detected only a few times. The chain carries TRBV10-3 and TRBJ2-6; D remains ambiguous. CDR1 is ENHRY, CDR2 SYGVKD, per germline. The CDR3 has 18 residues. Deletions cut 2 bases from V and 0 bases from J, with 14 bases between. The chain's CDR3 is CAISENYRQPSGANVLTF. DNA for the CDR3: TGTGCCATCAGTGAGAATTACCGCCAGCCCTCTGGGGCCAACGTCCTGACTTTC.

There are many counts of this clonotype. The rearrangement uses TRBV28 and TRBJ2-5; a weak D match, TRBD2 (6 bases). V was cut by 3 bases and J by 3 bases, with 14 bases left in between. CDR3 length equals 15 residues. The V gene's germline CDR1 is MDHEN and CDR2 SYDVKM. CDR3 in amino acids: CASSFPPTREETQYF. The DNA for the CDR3 is TGTGCCAGCAGTTTCCCCCCGACTAGGGAAGAGACCCAGTACTTC.

The sample holds a few counts of this clonotype. The chain is built from TRBV6-1 and TRBJ1-4; D gene uncertain. CDR3 size: 11 residues. Germline V gives CDR1 MNHNS, CDR2 SASEGT. With 4 bases removed from V and 12 bases from J, the gap between germline ends came to 9 bases. CDR3 nucleotide sequence: TGTGCCAGCAGTGGCTGGAGGGAACTGTTTTTT. It specifies CASSGWRELFF.

This CDR3 reads CSVEGLSGGADTQYF. Here the CDR3 DNA reads TGCAGCGTTGAAGGCCTTTCGGGGGGCGCAGATACGCAGTATTTT. The rearrangement uses TRBV29-1 and TRBJ2-3, with D perhaps TRBD2 (7 bases). V shed 1 base and J shed 4 bases, with 15 bases lying between them. The CDR3 extends over 15 amino acids. Germline V lookup: CDR1 SQVTM, CDR2 ANQGSEA.

This chain connects TRBV6-2 or TRBV6-3 to TRBJ2-1, with TRBD2 identical over 8 bases. The length of the CDR3 is 15 residues. CDR1 and CDR2 (germline): MNHEY, SVGEGT. V lost 0 bases, J lost 5 bases, and 3 bases stayed unmatched. The CDR3 loop is CASSYSAGVNNEQFF. CDR3 bases: TGTGCCAGCAGTTACTCAGCGGGAGTTAACAATGAGCAGTTCTTC.

In this sample, this clonotype turned up many times. This chain uses TRBV12-3 or TRBV12-4 with TRBJ2-1; 8 bases are shared with TRBD1. V was clipped by 2 bases and J by 14 bases; unmatched bases: 5. The CDR3 sequence is 12 residues long. The chain's CDR3 is CASSLFRQGKFF. The CDR3 DNA reads TGTGCCAGCAGTTTATTCCGACAGGGGAAGTTCTTC.

This clonotype was counted between two and nine times. V usage is TRBV28 and J usage is TRBJ2-7; 7 bases fit TRBD2. The J segment lost 2 bases and the V segment lost 7 bases, leaving 5 bases of the junction unmatched. The CDR3 is 13 residues long. Germline V gives CDR1 MDHEN, CDR2 SYDVKM. The CDR3 nucleotides read TGTGCCAGCAAATGGGACTACACCTACGAGCAGTACTTC. Its translation: CASKWDYTYEQYF.

This clonotype was counted at least ten times. The V call is TRBV10-3, the J call TRBJ2-2; D not resolved. The germline V and J ends were trimmed by 10 bases and 5 bases, with 20 bases remaining between them. CDR3 length equals 15 residues. Germline loops: CDR1 ENHRY, CDR2 SYGVKD. The CDR3 coding sequence is TGTGCCACCTCGGGTCCTACCGACACGACCGGGGAGCTGTTTTTT. The encoded protein is CATSGPTDTTGELFF.

Regarding this clonotype: One end of the junction fails to match germline, which may point to a read error. The chain employs TRBV29-1 and TRBJ1-2, with 9 positions matching TRBD1. This CDR3 contains 13 residues. The germline gives CDR1 SQVTM, CDR2 ANQGSEA. The CDR3 region has the DNA TGCAGCGTTGATTCCGGGACAGGGTCTGGCCACACCTTC. It yields the protein CSVDSGTGSGHTF.

The chain recombines TRBV7-1 with TRBJ2-7; unclear D gene. TRBV7-1 is classed as an ORF, of uncertain function. The CDR3 sequence is 13 residues long. V was cut by 3 bases and J by 6 bases, with 12 bases left in between. This CDR3 is CASSSRFPCEQYF. For the CDR3, the DNA is TGTGCCAGCAGCTCGAGGTTCCCCTGCGAGCAGTACTTC.

The V call is TRBV28, the J call TRBJ2-7, with D tentatively TRBD2 (7 bases). This CDR3 comprises 12 residues. V lost 2 bases to trimming and J lost 9 bases, with 11 bases between them. Germline CDR1 reads MDHEN; CDR2 reads SYDVKM. The CDR3 sequence: CASSLLGGGQYF. Written as DNA, the CDR3 is TGTGCCAGCAGTTTACTGGGAGGGGGGCAGTACTTC.

The sample holds a few counts of this clonotype. This chain's CDR3 is CASFSSYRDATNEKLFF. The CDR3, as DNA: TGTGCCAGTTTTTCTTCCTACAGGGATGCAACTAATGAAAAACTGTTTTTT. The chain links TRBV6-1 to TRBJ1-4; weak D call: TRBD1 (6 bases). V was trimmed by 9 bases and J by 0 bases, leaving 20 bases between them. Germline assignment: CDR1 MNHNS and CDR2 SASEGT. CDR3 length equals 17 residues.